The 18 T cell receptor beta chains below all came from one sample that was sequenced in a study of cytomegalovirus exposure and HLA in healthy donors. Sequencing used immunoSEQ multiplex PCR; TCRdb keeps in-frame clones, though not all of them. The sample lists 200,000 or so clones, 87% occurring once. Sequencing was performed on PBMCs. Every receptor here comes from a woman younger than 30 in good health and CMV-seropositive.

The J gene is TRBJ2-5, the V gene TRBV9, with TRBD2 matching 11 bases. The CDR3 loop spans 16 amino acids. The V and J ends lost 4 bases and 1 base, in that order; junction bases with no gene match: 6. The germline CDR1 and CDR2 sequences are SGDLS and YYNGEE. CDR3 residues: CASSSRLAGFQETQYF. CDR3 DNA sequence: TGTGCCAGCAGCTCAAGACTAGCGGGGTTCCAAGAGACCCAGTACTTC. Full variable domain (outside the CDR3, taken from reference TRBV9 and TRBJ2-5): DSGVTQTPKHLITATGQRVTLRCSPRSGDLSVYWYQQSLDQGLQFLIQYYNGEERAKGNILERFSAQQFPDLHSELNLSSLELGDSALYFCASSSRLAGFQETQYFGPGTRLLVL.

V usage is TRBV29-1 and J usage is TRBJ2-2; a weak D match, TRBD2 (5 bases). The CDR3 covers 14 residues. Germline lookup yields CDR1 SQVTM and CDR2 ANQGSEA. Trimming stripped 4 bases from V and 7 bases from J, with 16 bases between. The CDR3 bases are TGCAGCGTTGCGGATAATCCCGAGGGCGGGGAGCTGTTTTTT. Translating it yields CSVADNPEGGELFF.

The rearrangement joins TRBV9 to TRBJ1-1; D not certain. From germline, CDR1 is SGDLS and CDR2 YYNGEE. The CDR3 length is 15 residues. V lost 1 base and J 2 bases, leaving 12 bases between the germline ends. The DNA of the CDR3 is TGTGCCAGCAGCGTACCCGCCGGCGGAAACACTGAAGCTTTCTTT. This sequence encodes CASSVPAGGNTEAFF.

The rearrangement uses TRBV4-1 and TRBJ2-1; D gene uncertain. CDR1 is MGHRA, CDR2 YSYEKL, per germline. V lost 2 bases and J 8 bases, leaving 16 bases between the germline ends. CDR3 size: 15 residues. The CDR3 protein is CASSQPRYSLYEQFF. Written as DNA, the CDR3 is TGCGCCAGCAGCCAACCCCGTTATAGCCTATATGAGCAGTTCTTC.

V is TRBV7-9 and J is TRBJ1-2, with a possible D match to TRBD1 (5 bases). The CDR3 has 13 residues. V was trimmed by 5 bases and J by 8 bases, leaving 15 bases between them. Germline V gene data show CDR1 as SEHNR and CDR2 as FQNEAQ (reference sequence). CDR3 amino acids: CASSHDSFLGYTF. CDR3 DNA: TGTGCCAGCAGCCATGACAGCTTCCTAGGCTACACCTTC.

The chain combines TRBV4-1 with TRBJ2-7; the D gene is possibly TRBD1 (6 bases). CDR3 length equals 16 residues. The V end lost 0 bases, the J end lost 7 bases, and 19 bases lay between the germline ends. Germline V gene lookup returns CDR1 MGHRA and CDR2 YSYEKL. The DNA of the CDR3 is TGCGCCAGCAGCCAAGACCCCTCCGACAGGCGACGGGAGCAGTACTTC. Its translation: CASSQDPSDRRREQYF.

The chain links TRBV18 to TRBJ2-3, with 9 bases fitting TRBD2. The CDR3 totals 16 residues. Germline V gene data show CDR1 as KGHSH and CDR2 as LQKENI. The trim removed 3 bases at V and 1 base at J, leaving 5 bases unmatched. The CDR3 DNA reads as TGTGCCAGCTCACCGTGGGCTAGCGGGGGCACAGATACGCAGTATTTT. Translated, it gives CASSPWASGGTDTQYF.

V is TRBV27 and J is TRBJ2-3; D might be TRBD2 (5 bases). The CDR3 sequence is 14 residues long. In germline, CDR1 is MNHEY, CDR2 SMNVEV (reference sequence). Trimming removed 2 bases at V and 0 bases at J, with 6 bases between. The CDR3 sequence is CASSLGLSTDTQYF. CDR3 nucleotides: TGTGCCAGCAGTTTAGGACTGAGCACAGATACGCAGTATTTT.

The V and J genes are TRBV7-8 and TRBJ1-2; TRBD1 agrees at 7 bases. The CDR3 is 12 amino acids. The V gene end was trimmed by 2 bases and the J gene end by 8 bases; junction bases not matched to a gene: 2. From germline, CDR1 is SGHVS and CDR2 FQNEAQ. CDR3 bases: TGTGCCAGCAGCTTAACAGGGGAAGGCTACACCTTC. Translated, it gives CASSLTGEGYTF.

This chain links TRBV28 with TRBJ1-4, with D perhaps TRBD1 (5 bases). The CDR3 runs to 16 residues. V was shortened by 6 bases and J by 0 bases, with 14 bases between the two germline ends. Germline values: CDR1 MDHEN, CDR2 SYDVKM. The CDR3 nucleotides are TGTGCCAGCAGCTACAGGTATCGGGCAACTAATGAAAAACTGTTTTTT. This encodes CASSYRYRATNEKLFF.

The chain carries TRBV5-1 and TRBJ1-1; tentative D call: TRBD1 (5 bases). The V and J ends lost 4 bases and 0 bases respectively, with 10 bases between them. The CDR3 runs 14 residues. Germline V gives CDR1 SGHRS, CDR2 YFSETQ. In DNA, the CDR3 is TGCGCCAGCAGCCCACGACAGTTGAACACTGAAGCTTTCTTT. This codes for CASSPRQLNTEAFF.

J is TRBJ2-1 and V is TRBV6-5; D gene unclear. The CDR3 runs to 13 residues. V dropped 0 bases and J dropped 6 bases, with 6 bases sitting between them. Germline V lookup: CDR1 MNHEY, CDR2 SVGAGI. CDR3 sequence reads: CASSYSYGNEQFF. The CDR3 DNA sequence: TGTGCCAGCAGTTACTCCTATGGCAATGAGCAGTTCTTC.

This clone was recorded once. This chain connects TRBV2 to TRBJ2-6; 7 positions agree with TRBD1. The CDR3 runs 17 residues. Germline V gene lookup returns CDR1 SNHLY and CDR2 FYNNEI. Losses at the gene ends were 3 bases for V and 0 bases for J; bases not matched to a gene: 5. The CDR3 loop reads CASSETGRNSGANVLTF. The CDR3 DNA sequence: TGTGCCAGCAGTGAGACAGGGCGGAACTCTGGGGCCAACGTCCTGACTTTC. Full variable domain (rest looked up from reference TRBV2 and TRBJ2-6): EPEVTQTPSHQVTQMGQEVILRCVPISNHLYFYWYRQILGQKVEFLVSFYNNEISEKSEIFDDQFSVERPDGSNFTLKIRSTKLEDSAMYFCASSETGRNSGANVLTFGAGSRLTVL.

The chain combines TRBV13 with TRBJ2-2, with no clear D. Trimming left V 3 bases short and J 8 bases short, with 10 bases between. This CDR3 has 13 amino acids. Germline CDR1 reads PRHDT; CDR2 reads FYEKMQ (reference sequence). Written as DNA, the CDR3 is TGTGCCAGCAGCTTTTGGAGCTCTGGGGAGCTGTTTTTT. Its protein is CASSFWSSGELFF.

The DNA for the CDR3 is TGTGCCAGCAGCTTAGGACAGACGGTAGCTAACTATGGCTACACCTTC. Amino acid sequence: CASSLGQTVANYGYTF. V usage is TRBV11-2 and J usage is TRBJ1-2; tentatively, D is TRBD1 (5 bases). Germline CDR1 is SGHAT and CDR2 is FQNNGV. V lost 1 base and J 0 bases, leaving 12 bases between the germline ends. The CDR3 extends over 16 amino acids. Full variable domain (remainder filled in from reference TRBV11-2 and TRBJ1-2): EAGVAQSPRYKIIEKRQSVAFWCNPISGHATLYWYQQILGQGPKLLIQFQNNGVVDDSQLPKDRFSAERLKGVDSTLKIQPAKLEDSAVYLCASSLGQTVANYGYTFGSGTRLTVV.

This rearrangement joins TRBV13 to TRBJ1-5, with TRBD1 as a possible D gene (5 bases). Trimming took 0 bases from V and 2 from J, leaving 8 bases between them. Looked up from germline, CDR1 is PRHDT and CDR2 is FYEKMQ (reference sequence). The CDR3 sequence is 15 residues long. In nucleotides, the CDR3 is TGTGCCAGCAGCTTAGGTCAGGGTCGCAATCAGCCCCAGCATTTT. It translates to CASSLGQGRNQPQHF.

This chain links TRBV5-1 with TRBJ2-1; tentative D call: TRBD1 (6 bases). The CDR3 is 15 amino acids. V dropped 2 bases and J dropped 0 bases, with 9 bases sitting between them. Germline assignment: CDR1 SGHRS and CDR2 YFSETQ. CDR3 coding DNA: TGCGCCAGCAGCTTTACAGGGAGCTCCTACAATGAGCAGTTCTTC. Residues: CASSFTGSSYNEQFF.

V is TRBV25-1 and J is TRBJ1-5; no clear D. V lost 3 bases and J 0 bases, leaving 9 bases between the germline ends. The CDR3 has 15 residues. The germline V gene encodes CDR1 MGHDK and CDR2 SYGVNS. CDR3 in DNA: TGTGCCAGCAGTGAGGTGGCGGGTAGCAATCAGCCCCAGCATTTT. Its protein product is CASSEVAGSNQPQHF.